The present T cell receptor (beta chain) was sequenced within a study of memory CD4+ T cells and cytomegalovirus serostatus. Study-wide background: Healthy Belgian adult donors included about 10 CMV-positive and approximately 25 CMV-negative people.

This clone was seen a few times. The sort gate was single viable CD3+CD4+CD8-CD45RO+ cells for memory CD4+ T cells. After thawing, CD4+ T cells were positively selected. The repertoire was sequenced with immunoSEQ multiplex PCR; TCRdb's copy has only in-frame clones and lacks some. This table has roughly 50,000 clones, 82% appearing once. In germline, CDR1 is SGHRS, CDR2 YFSETQ. The CDR3 spans 15 residues. The trim removed 4 bases at V and 5 bases at J, leaving 8 bases unmatched. The receptor was derived from an adult in good health and CMV-seronegative. Some clones in this sample may be carry-over from other donors' samples. V and J are TRBV5-1 and TRBJ2-7; 11 bases map to TRBD2. Sequencing was done on a sample of memory CD4+ T cells from blood. This CDR3 is CASSVPTSGNDEQYF. CDR3 bases: TGCGCCAGCAGCGTACCGACTAGCGGGAACGACGAGCAGTACTTC.